Listed here is a single TCR beta chain. Its antigen is unidentified. The record originates from a study of early T cells in non-severe SARS-CoV-2 infection. About the research overall: RNA in bulk from unsorted whole blood was sequenced, and chains were unpaired. Notes on the study in general: CD4 and private specificities were missed by VDJdb matching, which favored anti-spike CD8 responses.

Unique molecular identifiers were added to individual cDNA molecules. TCRdb itself ran the 5' RACE reads through MiXCR, one entry per CDR3 protein. The sample has 100,000 to 150,000 distinct CDR3 sequences; just under 15% are singletons. V lost 6 bases and J lost 5; bases outside the gene matches: 4. The length of the CDR3 is 14 residues. The germline gives CDR1 LGHDT, CDR2 YNNKEL (reference sequence). The V gene is TRBV3-1, the J gene TRBJ1-6, with 7 nucleotides matching TRBD1. This receptor was taken from an adult who was a healthcare worker with PCR-confirmed SARS-CoV-2 infection or an uninfected control (not recorded which). Sequencing used whole blood. This CDR3 is CASRQGFDNSPLHF. The CDR3 coding sequence is TGTGCCAGCAGACAGGGGTTCGATAATTCACCCCTCCACTTT.